Below, 30 T cell receptor beta chains from the same sample are listed, as sequenced in a study of blood T cell repertoires in COVID-19. Only in-frame clones appear in the TCRdb table, and some are missing; sequencing was by immunoSEQ multiplex PCR. Of 250,000 to 350,000 clones in the sample, roughly 90% are singletons; the top ten hold approximately 10%. The sequenced sample consisted of peripheral blood. The receptor set was obtained from a woman aged 25 to 39 with COVID-19, enrolled during active disease.

The V call is TRBV28, the J call TRBJ1-2; perhaps TRBD1 as D (6 bases). Trimming left V 9 bases short and J 1 base short, with 15 bases between. The germline CDR1 and CDR2 sequences are MDHEN and SYDVKM. The CDR3 is 14 residues long. CDR3: CASFVQGSNYGYTF. CDR3 DNA: TGTGCCAGTTTTGTCCAGGGGAGTAACTATGGCTACACCTTC.

The J gene is TRBJ1-4, the V gene TRBV19; 7 bases fit TRBD1. The CDR3 contains 15 residues. Germline V lookup: CDR1 LNHDA, CDR2 SQIVND (reference sequence). V dropped 4 bases and J dropped 0; count of bases not matched to a gene: 2. CDR3 residues: CASSTGTATNEKLFF. In DNA, the CDR3 is TGTGCCAGTAGTACCGGGACAGCAACTAATGAAAAACTGTTTTTT.

The V and J genes are TRBV4-1 and TRBJ2-1; D is possibly TRBD2 (5 bases). V was trimmed by 4 bases and J by 7 bases, leaving 23 bases between them. The germline V gene has CDR1 MGHRA and CDR2 YSYEKL. The CDR3 totals 17 residues. CDR3 region: CASSRDGRGLPPNEQFF. CDR3 nucleotides: TGCGCCAGCAGCCGGGATGGCCGCGGGCTCCCACCTAATGAGCAGTTCTTC.

The V gene is TRBV6-6, the J gene TRBJ2-5; D possibly corresponds to TRBD2 (6 bases). Trimming pared 4 bases from V and 5 bases from J, leaving 8 bases between. The CDR3 is made up of 12 amino acids. Germline assignment: CDR1 MNHNY and CDR2 SVGAGI (reference sequence). The chain's CDR3 is CASSSGRETQYF. The CDR3 DNA reads TGTGCCAGCAGTTCGGGGAGGGAGACCCAGTACTTC.

The rearrangement joins TRBV20-1 to TRBJ2-4; the match to TRBD1 covers 9 bases. The germline CDR1 and CDR2 sequences are DFQATT and SNEGSKA (reference sequence). V gave up 3 bases and J gave up 5 bases; unmatched junction bases: 5. The CDR3 covers 14 residues. The CDR3 loop reads CSASRWTGENIQYF. CDR3 coding DNA: TGCAGTGCTAGTCGTTGGACAGGGGAAAACATTCAGTACTTC.

CDR3 nucleotides: TGTGCCAGCAGACCAGGGGAATCGTACGAGCAGTACTTC. Encoded protein: CASRPGESYEQYF. The rearrangement joins TRBV11-2 to TRBJ2-7; D may be TRBD1 (6 bases). CDR1 is SGHAT and CDR2 is FQNNGV in the germline V gene. CDR3 size: 13 residues. Trimming cost V 6 bases and J 4 bases, with 13 bases left between them. The full variable domain, in which reference TRBV11-2 and TRBJ2-7 provide the parts outside the CDR3, is EAGVAQSPRYKIIEKRQSVAFWCNPISGHATLYWYQQILGQGPKLLIQFQNNGVVDDSQLPKDRFSAERLKGVDSTLKIQPAKLEDSAVYLCASRPGESYEQYFGPGTRLTVT.

Comments on this clone: This same CDR3 is encoded by further DNA sequences in the sample. The chain links TRBV11-2 to TRBJ2-2; 7 bases are a match to TRBD2. V shed 5 bases, J shed 6 bases, and the junction held 3 bases outside the gene matches. The CDR3 is 13 amino acids. The germline V gene encodes CDR1 SGHAT and CDR2 FQNNGV. CDR3: CASSLGLAGELFF. CDR3 in DNA: TGTGCCAGCAGCCTCGGACTAGCCGGGGAGCTGTTTTTT.

Remarks on this clone: Distinct nucleotide sequences in the sample also encode this CDR3. The chain employs TRBV9 and TRBJ2-7, with TRBD2 matching 7 bases. In germline, CDR1 is SGDLS, CDR2 YYNGEE. The junction had 1 base not matched to a gene; V was cut back by 0 bases and J by 1 base. This CDR3 is 14 amino acids long. DNA for the CDR3: TGTGCCAGCAGCGTAGACGGGGGGTCCTACGAGCAGTACTTC. Residues: CASSVDGGSYEQYF. Full variable domain (missing parts from reference TRBV9 and TRBJ2-7): DSGVTQTPKHLITATGQRVTLRCSPRSGDLSVYWYQQSLDQGLQFLIQYYNGEERAKGNILERFSAQQFPDLHSELNLSSLELGDSALYFCASSVDGGSYEQYFGPGTRLTVT.

This chain joins TRBV12-3 or TRBV12-4 and TRBJ2-3; D is uncertain. This CDR3 has 13 residues. V lost 3 bases and J 0 bases, leaving 4 bases between the germline ends. CDR3 sequence: CASSFGSTDTQYF. The CDR3 bases are TGTGCCAGCAGTTTCGGGAGCACAGATACGCAGTATTTT.

A word on this clone: Other DNA sequences from this sample encode an identical CDR3 as well. The gene calls are TRBV4-1 and TRBJ2-7; 10 bases are shared with TRBD1. The CDR3 loop spans 14 amino acids. CDR1 is MGHRA and CDR2 is YSYEKL in the germline V gene. V was pared by 3 bases and J by 4 bases, with 3 bases of the junction left unmatched. The CDR3 region has the DNA TGCGCCAGCAGCCATGGACAGGGGGGGTACGAGCAGTACTTC. Encoded protein: CASSHGQGGYEQYF.

This clone was detected only a few times. The rearrangement joins TRBV5-4 to TRBJ2-7, with TRBD1 matching over 9 bases. Germline V gene sequence: CDR1 SGHNT, CDR2 YYREEE (reference sequence). V was pared by 3 bases and J by 7 bases, with 5 bases of the junction left unmatched. The CDR3 totals 13 residues. The CDR3, as DNA: TGTGCCAGCAGCTCCGCCGGGACAGGGGAGCAGTACTTC. This encodes CASSSAGTGEQYF.

This clone was recorded only once. The chain uses TRBV5-1 and TRBJ2-2; 8 bases are shared with TRBD2. The CDR3 covers 15 residues. The junction had 3 bases not matched to a gene; V was cut back by 3 bases and J by 2 bases. Germline-derived CDR1 and CDR2 are SGHRS and YFSETQ. The CDR3 bases are TGCGCCAGCAGCTCGACTAGCGCTAACACCGGGGAGCTGTTTTTT. Amino acids: CASSSTSANTGELFF. The whole variable domain, filled in from reference TRBV5-1 and TRBJ2-2, reads KAGVTQTPRYLIKTRGQQVTLSCSPISGHRSVSWYQQTPGQGLQFLFEYFSETQRNKGNFPGRFSGRQFSNSRSEMNVSTLELGDSALYLCASSSTSANTGELFFGEGSRLTVL.

This chain uses TRBV27 with TRBJ2-7; 9 bases match TRBD1. The J segment lost 0 bases and the V segment lost 3 bases, leaving 3 bases of the junction unmatched. Germline V gives CDR1 MNHEY, CDR2 SMNVEV (reference sequence). This CDR3 has 15 residues. The CDR3 bases are TGTGCCAGCAGTTTCACAGGGGGCATCTCCTACGAGCAGTACTTC. It specifies CASSFTGGISYEQYF.

The gene calls are TRBV2 and TRBJ1-5, with D maybe TRBD1 (5 bases). CDR1 is SNHLY, CDR2 FYNNEI, per germline. The CDR3 has 16 residues. V was clipped by 1 base and J by 6 bases, with 16 bases between them. The CDR3, as DNA: TGTGCCAGCAGTGAAGACTCGGGCAGGGTTTTTCAGCCCCAGCATTTT. Protein: CASSEDSGRVFQPQHF.

The chain employs TRBV29-1 and TRBJ2-7, with 8 bases lining up with TRBD1. The CDR3 has 14 amino acids. The germline CDR1 and CDR2 sequences are SQVTM and ANQGSEA. The junction had 8 bases not matched to a gene; V was cut back by 7 bases and J by 0 bases. Here the CDR3 reads CSAMTGESSYEQYF. The CDR3 DNA reads TGCAGCGCTATGACAGGGGAAAGCTCCTACGAGCAGTACTTC.

J is TRBJ2-5 and V is TRBV7-2, with 10 bases identical to TRBD1. Trimming took 5 bases from V and 2 from J; bases not matched to a gene: 5. The CDR3 is 15 residues long. Germline CDR1 SGHTA, CDR2 FQGNSA. The CDR3 DNA follows: TGTGCCAGCAGCATGGACAGGGGGAAACAAGAGACCCAGTACTTC. This encodes CASSMDRGKQETQYF.

This chain connects TRBV5-1 to TRBJ2-7; TRBD2 aligns across 8 bases. This CDR3 has 15 residues. Trimming removed 1 base from V and 4 bases from J; junction bases left unmatched: 7. CDR1 is SGHRS and CDR2 is YFSETQ in the germline V gene. The CDR3 is CASSLTGGSLYEQYF. The CDR3 DNA reads TGCGCCAGCAGCTTGACGGGAGGGTCGCTTTACGAGCAGTACTTC.

The chain couples TRBV6-4 to TRBJ2-1; 10 bases are shared with TRBD2. Losses at the gene ends were 3 bases for V and 2 bases for J; bases not matched to a gene: 4. The CDR3 length is 16 residues. Per germline, CDR1 MRHNA and CDR2 SNTAGT. CDR3 loop: CASSEASGGAYNEQFF. In nucleotides, the CDR3 is TGTGCCAGCAGTGAGGCTAGCGGGGGAGCCTACAATGAGCAGTTCTTC.

J is TRBJ1-4 and V is TRBV5-4; 9 positions match TRBD1. Unmatched junction bases numbered 11, after V lost 3 bases and J lost 5 bases. Per germline, CDR1 SGHNT and CDR2 YYREEE (reference sequence). There are 17 residues in the CDR3. The CDR3 protein is CASSSQRTGARNEKLFF. The DNA for the CDR3 is TGTGCCAGCAGCTCGCAAAGGACAGGGGCGCGGAATGAAAAACTGTTTTTT.

V and J are TRBV18 and TRBJ2-7; 9 nucleotides align to TRBD2. This CDR3 comprises 14 residues. The J segment lost 5 bases and the V segment lost 1 base, leaving 3 bases of the junction unmatched. The germline V gene encodes CDR1 KGHSH and CDR2 LQKENI. CDR3: CASSPLAGDDEQYF. CDR3 nucleotide sequence: TGTGCCAGCTCACCACTAGCGGGAGATGACGAGCAGTACTTC.

This clone was seen a single time. The chain carries TRBV28 and TRBJ1-1, with a weak D call TRBD1 (5 bases). The ends were cut back, 5 bases at V and 0 bases at J, with 13 bases in the middle. CDR3 length: 15 residues. Germline CDR1 reads MDHEN; CDR2 reads SYDVKM. For the CDR3, the DNA is TGTGCCAGCAGTCCTGGGGGGATTATGAACACTGAAGCTTTCTTT. This sequence encodes CASSPGGIMNTEAFF.

The chain is built from TRBV27 and TRBJ2-7; 7 nucleotides agree with TRBD2. The germline V gene encodes CDR1 MNHEY and CDR2 SMNVEV (reference sequence). V shed 7 bases and J 5 bases; nucleotides not matched to a gene: 17. This CDR3 spans 16 amino acids. The CDR3 loop is CASILMVGGSIHEQYF. The CDR3 DNA sequence: TGTGCCAGCATACTAATGGTGGGCGGGAGTATCCACGAGCAGTACTTC.

The V and J genes are TRBV4-1 and TRBJ2-7; D ambiguous. From germline, CDR1 is MGHRA and CDR2 YSYEKL. CDR3 size: 17 residues. The germline V and J ends were trimmed by 0 bases and 2 bases, with 17 bases remaining between them. In nucleotides, the CDR3 is TGCGCCAGCAGCCAAGATCAAACGGGTGGCCGCCCCTACGAGCAGTACTTC. This gives the protein CASSQDQTGGRPYEQYF.

This clone is a singleton in its sample. The J gene is TRBJ2-3, the V gene TRBV10-3, with 7 bases aligning to TRBD2. V lost 8 bases, J lost 4 bases, and 9 bases stayed unmatched. This CDR3 contains 14 residues. Germline lookup yields CDR1 ENHRY and CDR2 SYGVKD. This CDR3 is CAIEKGGSADTQYF. The CDR3 region has the DNA TGTGCCATCGAGAAGGGCGGGAGCGCAGATACGCAGTATTTT.

The chain uses TRBV28 and TRBJ2-7; D possibly matches TRBD1 or TRBD2 (5 bases each). Germline loops: CDR1 MDHEN, CDR2 SYDVKM. The CDR3 extends over 12 amino acids. Trimming stripped 10 bases from V and 2 bases from J, with 12 bases between. CDR3 DNA sequence: TGTGCCACCAGAGGGGTTACCTACGAGCAGTACTTC. Residues: CATRGVTYEQYF.

The chain links TRBV6-5 to TRBJ2-2; TRBD1 matches at 9 bases. Germline V gene data show CDR1 as MNHEY and CDR2 as SVGAGI. This CDR3 comprises 15 residues. Germline trimming cut 6 bases from V and 2 bases from J; bases unmatched to any gene: 4. DNA for the CDR3: TGTGCCAGCAGGGGGACAGGGTCCAACACCGGGGAGCTGTTTTTT. Translating it yields CASRGTGSNTGELFF.

The chain has TRBV20-1 and TRBJ2-7; TRBD1 might be the D (5 bases). CDR3 length: 11 amino acids. Germline V gene data show CDR1 as DFQATT and CDR2 as SNEGSKA (reference sequence). V was cut by 8 bases and J by 0 bases, with 8 bases left in between. In DNA, the CDR3 is TGCAGTTGTCAGGGCTCCTACGAGCAGTACTTC. This gives the protein CSCQGSYEQYF.

The genes are TRBV6-6 and TRBJ1-3; D is uncertain. The V and J ends lost 0 bases and 4 bases respectively, with 7 bases between them. The CDR3 sequence is 14 residues long. Germline V gene lookup returns CDR1 MNHNY and CDR2 SVGAGI (reference sequence). The CDR3 loop is CASSYSQAGNTIYF. As DNA, the CDR3 is TGTGCCAGCAGTTACTCCCAGGCAGGAAACACCATATATTTT.

The V call is TRBV20-1, the J call TRBJ2-5; 7 nucleotides align to TRBD1. Trimming removed 3 bases from V and 5 bases from J; junction bases left unmatched: 15. The CDR3 covers 16 residues. CDR1 is DFQATT, CDR2 SNEGSKA, per germline (reference sequence). The CDR3 coding sequence is TGCAGTGCTAGTCTTTCGCCAGGGGGTCTTCGGGAGACCCAGTACTTC. It codes for CSASLSPGGLRETQYF.

This rearrangement joins TRBV5-4 to TRBJ2-1; 8 bases map to TRBD2. The trim removed 6 bases at V and 5 bases at J, leaving 4 bases unmatched. CDR3 length: 13 amino acids. Germline V lookup: CDR1 SGHNT, CDR2 YYREEE (reference sequence). The CDR3 reads CASIGRADNEQFF. For the CDR3, the DNA is TGTGCCAGCATCGGGAGGGCCGACAATGAGCAGTTCTTC.